This TCR beta chain came from a study of blood T cell repertoires in COVID-19. About the study: Sources were T cells, B-cell-depleted T cells, or PBMCs; the material itself was cDNA or gDNA.

How the authors handled the data: From reference gene primer amplification, estimates of nucleated cell counts were derived. Only in-frame clones appear in the TCRdb table, and some are missing; sequencing was by immunoSEQ multiplex PCR. V, J and clone size derive from that table, while D and trimming were established from the DNA sequence. Altogether tens of thousands of clones are present, 85% to 95% being singletons, with the ten largest covering around 4.6%. Trimming removed 6 bases from V and 4 bases from J; junction bases left unmatched: 9. The germline gives CDR1 MDHEN, CDR2 SYDVKM. CDR3 length: 15 residues.

The specimen was peripheral blood. The sequence was obtained from a man aged 45 to 65 with active COVID-19. The genes are TRBV28 and TRBJ2-5; 9 nucleotides match TRBD1. CDR3 residues: CASSRAGTGRETQYF. The CDR3 bases are TGTGCCAGCAGCCGAGCCGGGACAGGGAGAGAGACCCAGTACTTC.